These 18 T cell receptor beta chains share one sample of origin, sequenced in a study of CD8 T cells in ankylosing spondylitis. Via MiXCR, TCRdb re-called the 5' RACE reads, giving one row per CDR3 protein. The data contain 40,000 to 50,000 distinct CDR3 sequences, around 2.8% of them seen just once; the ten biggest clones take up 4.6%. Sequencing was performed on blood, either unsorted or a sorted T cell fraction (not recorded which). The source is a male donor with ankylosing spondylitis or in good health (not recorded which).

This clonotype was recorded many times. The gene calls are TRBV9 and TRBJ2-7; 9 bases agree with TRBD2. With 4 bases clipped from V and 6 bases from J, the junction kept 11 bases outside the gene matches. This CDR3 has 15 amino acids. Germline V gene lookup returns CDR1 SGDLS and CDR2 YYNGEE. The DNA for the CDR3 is TGTGCCAGCAGCCCTCGGGGGGGACTAGCTGGCGAGCAGTACTTC. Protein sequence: CASSPRGGLAGEQYF.

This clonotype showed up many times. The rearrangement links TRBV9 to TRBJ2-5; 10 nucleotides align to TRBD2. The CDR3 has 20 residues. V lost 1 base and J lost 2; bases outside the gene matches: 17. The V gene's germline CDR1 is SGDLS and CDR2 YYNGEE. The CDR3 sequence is CASSVTPYLSGRAVQETQYF. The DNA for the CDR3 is TGTGCCAGCAGCGTAACCCCCTACCTCAGCGGGAGGGCCGTACAAGAGACCCAGTACTTC.

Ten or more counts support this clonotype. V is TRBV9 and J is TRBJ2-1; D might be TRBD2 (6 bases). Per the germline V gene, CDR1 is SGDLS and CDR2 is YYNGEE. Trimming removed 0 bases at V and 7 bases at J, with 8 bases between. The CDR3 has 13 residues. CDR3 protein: CASSVASANEQFF. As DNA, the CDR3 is TGTGCCAGCAGCGTAGCTAGCGCTAATGAGCAGTTCTTC.

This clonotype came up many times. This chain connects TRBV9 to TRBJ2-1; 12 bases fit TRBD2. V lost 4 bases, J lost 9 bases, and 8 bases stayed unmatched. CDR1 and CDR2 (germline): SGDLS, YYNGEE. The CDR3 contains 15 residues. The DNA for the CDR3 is TGTGCCAGCAGCCAAACTAGCGGGAGGTTCAGTGAGCAGTTCTTC. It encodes CASSQTSGRFSEQFF.

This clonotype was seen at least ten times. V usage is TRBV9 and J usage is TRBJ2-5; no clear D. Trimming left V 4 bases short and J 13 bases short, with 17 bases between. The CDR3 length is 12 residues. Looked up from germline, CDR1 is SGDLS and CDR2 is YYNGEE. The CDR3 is CASSLPGTPLYF. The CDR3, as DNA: TGTGCCAGCAGCCTCCCGGGCACCCCGCTGTACTTC.

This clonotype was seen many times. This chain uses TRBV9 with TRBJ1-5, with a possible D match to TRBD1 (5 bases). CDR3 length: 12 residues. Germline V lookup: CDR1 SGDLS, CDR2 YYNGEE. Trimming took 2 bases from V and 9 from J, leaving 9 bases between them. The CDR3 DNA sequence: TGTGCCAGCAGCGTTAGGGGCGGGCCCCAGCATTTT. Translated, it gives CASSVRGGPQHF.

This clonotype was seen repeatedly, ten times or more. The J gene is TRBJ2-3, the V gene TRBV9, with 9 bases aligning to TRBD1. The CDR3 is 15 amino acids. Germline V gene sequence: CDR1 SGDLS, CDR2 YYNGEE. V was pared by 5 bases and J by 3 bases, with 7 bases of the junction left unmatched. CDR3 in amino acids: CASRGTGQGTDTQYF. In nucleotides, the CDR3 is TGTGCCAGCAGGGGCACGGGACAGGGAACAGATACGCAGTATTTT.

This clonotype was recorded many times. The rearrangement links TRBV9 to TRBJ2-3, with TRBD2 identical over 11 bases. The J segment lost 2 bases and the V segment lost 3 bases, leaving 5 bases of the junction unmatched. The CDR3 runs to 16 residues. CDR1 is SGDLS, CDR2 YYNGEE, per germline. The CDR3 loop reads CASSADSGRATDTQYF. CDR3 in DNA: TGTGCCAGCAGCGCAGATAGCGGGAGGGCCACAGATACGCAGTATTTT.

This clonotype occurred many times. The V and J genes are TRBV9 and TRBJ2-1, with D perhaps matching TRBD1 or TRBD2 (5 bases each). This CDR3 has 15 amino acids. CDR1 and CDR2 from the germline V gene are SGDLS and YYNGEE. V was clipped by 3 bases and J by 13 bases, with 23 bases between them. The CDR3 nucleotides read TGTGCCAGCAGCGCAGATACGGGGCCCGAAAGGGACCAGTTCTTC. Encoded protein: CASSADTGPERDQFF.

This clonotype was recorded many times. The CDR3 reads CASSSYQRGAEQFF. The CDR3 nucleotides read TGTGCCAGCAGCTCCTACCAGAGGGGGGCTGAGCAGTTCTTC. The rearrangement joins TRBV9 to TRBJ2-1; D possibly uses TRBD1 or TRBD2 (6 bases each). V dropped 4 bases and J dropped 9 bases, with 17 bases sitting between them. Looked up from germline, CDR1 is SGDLS and CDR2 is YYNGEE. This CDR3 has 14 residues. The whole variable domain, filled in from reference TRBV9 and TRBJ2-1, reads DSGVTQTPKHLITATGQRVTLRCSPRSGDLSVYWYQQSLDQGLQFLIQYYNGEERAKGNILERFSAQQFPDLHSELNLSSLELGDSALYFCASSSYQRGAEQFFGPGTRLTVL.

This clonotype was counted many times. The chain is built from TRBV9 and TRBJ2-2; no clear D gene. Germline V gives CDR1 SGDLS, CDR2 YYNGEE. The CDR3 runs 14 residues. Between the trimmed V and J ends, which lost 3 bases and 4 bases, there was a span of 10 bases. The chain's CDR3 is CASSAAIFTGELFF. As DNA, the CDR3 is TGTGCCAGCAGCGCAGCGATTTTCACCGGGGAGCTGTTTTTT.

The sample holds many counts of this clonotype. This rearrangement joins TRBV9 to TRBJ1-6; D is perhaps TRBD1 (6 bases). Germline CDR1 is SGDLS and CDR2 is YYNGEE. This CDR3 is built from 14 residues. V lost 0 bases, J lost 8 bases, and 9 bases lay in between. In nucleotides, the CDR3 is TGTGCCAGCAGCGTAGAGGGGGTCGATTCACCCCTCCACTTT. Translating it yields CASSVEGVDSPLHF.

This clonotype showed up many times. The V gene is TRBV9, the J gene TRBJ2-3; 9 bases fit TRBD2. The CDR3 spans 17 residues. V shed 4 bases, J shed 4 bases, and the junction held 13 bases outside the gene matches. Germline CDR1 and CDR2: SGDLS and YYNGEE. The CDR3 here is CASSSGLANGVADTQYF. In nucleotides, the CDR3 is TGTGCCAGCAGCTCGGGACTAGCCAACGGTGTAGCAGATACGCAGTATTTT.

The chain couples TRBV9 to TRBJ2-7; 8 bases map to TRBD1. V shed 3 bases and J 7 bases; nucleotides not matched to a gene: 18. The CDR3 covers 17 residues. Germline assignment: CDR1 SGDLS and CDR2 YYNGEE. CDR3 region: CASSADSLRTGTREQYF. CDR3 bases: TGTGCCAGCAGCGCCGATAGTCTTCGGACAGGGACGAGGGAGCAGTACTTC. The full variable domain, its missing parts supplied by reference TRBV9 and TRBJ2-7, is DSGVTQTPKHLITATGQRVTLRCSPRSGDLSVYWYQQSLDQGLQFLIQYYNGEERAKGNILERFSAQQFPDLHSELNLSSLELGDSALYFCASSADSLRTGTREQYFGPGTRLTVT.

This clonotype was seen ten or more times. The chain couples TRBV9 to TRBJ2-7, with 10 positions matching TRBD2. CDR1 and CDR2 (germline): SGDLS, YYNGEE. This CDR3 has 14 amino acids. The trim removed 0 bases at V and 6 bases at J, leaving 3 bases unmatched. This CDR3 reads CASSVGLAGVEQYF. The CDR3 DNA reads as TGTGCCAGCAGCGTAGGGCTAGCGGGAGTCGAGCAGTACTTC.

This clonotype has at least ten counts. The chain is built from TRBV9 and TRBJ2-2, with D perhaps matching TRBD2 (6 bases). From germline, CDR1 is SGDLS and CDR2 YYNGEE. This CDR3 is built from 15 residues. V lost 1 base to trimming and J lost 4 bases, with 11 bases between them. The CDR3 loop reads CASSVTAGATGELFF. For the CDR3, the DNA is TGTGCCAGCAGCGTAACAGCGGGCGCCACCGGGGAGCTGTTTTTT.

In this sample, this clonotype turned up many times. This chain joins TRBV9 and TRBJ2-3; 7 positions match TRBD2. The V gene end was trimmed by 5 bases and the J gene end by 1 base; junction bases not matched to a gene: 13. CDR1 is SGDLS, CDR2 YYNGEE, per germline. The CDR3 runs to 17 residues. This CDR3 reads CASSPSGGRRGTDTQYF. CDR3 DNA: TGTGCCAGCAGTCCCTCGGGGGGACGACGGGGCACAGATACGCAGTATTTT.

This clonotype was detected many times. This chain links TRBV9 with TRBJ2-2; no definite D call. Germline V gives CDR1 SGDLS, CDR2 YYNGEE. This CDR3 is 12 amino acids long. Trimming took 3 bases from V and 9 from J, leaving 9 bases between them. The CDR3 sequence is CASSAPDRELFF. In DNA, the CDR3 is TGTGCCAGCAGCGCCCCGGACCGGGAGCTGTTTTTT.